Following are 28 T cell receptor beta chains from one sample sequenced in a study of beta chain features in type 1 diabetes. The antigens of these receptors remain unknown. Expressed TCRB transcripts were sequenced, since all the RNA that had been isolated was reverse transcribed. The repertoire was sequenced with immunoSEQ multiplex PCR; TCRdb's copy has only in-frame clones and lacks some. The repertoire holds under 850,000 clones, roughly 13% seen once, with around 0.022% in the top ten. Study-wide points: For Type 1 diabetes patients, all four CD4+ subsets carried TCRB CDR3s that were moderately but significantly shorter.

The sequenced sample consisted of naive CD4+ T cells from blood. These receptors originate from a man between 18 and 29 years old with type 1 diabetes.

The chain employs TRBV6-4 and TRBJ2-6; TRBD1 might be the D (6 bases). V was cut by 6 bases and J by 3 bases, with 9 bases left in between. Germline-derived CDR1 and CDR2 are MRHNA and SNTAGT. This CDR3 has 14 residues. The CDR3 sequence: CASRMTGGANVLTF. The DNA for the CDR3 is TGTGCCAGCAGAATGACAGGTGGGGCCAACGTCCTGACTTTC.

This clone was seen more than once but under ten times. CDR3 sequence (DNA): TGCAGTGGCTCTTGGGGTGAAAAACTGTTTTTT. Translated, it gives CSGSWGEKLFF. This chain links TRBV20-1 with TRBJ1-4; no definite D call. Trimming removed 7 bases from V and 7 bases from J, with 10 bases in between. Looked up from germline, CDR1 is DFQATT and CDR2 is SNEGSKA (reference sequence). The CDR3 runs 11 residues.

The chain recombines TRBV28 with TRBJ1-2; 11 bases line up with TRBD1. V shed 6 bases, J shed 7 bases, and the junction held 10 bases outside the gene matches. Germline V CDR1 and CDR2: MDHEN, SYDVKM. CDR3 length: 15 amino acids. Written as DNA, the CDR3 is TGTGCCAGCAGCTACGGGACAGGGGGTGTGGGTGGCTACACCTTC. Translating gives CASSYGTGGVGGYTF.

This clone was seen a few times. This sequence joins TRBV28 and TRBJ1-5; weak D call: TRBD1 (6 bases). The CDR3 loop spans 13 amino acids. The germline CDR1 and CDR2 sequences are MDHEN and SYDVKM. The V and J ends lost 8 bases and 5 bases respectively, with 13 bases between them. The CDR3 protein is CASHRYRDQPQHF. CDR3 in DNA: TGTGCCAGCCACAGATACAGGGATCAGCCCCAGCATTTT.

Only a few counts were recorded for this clone. The V call is TRBV9, the J call TRBJ2-1; D perhaps matches TRBD1 (5 bases). The CDR3 contains 16 residues. The germline CDR1 and CDR2 sequences are SGDLS and YYNGEE. Trimming removed 1 base at V and 6 bases at J, with 17 bases between. The CDR3, as DNA: TGTGCCAGCAGCGTAAGGGCAGGCGGAAGGGGCAATGAGCAGTTCTTC. Encoded protein: CASSVRAGGRGNEQFF.

The chain employs TRBV16 and TRBJ1-1; D is ambiguous. Germline V lookup: CDR1 KGHSY, CDR2 FQNENV. The CDR3 has 14 residues. V was clipped by 1 base and J by 2 bases, with 8 bases between them. As DNA, the CDR3 is TGTGCCAGCAGCCAATGGGAGGGTAACACTGAAGCTTTCTTT. As protein: CASSQWEGNTEAFF.

This clone was detected only a few times. V usage is TRBV5-6 and J usage is TRBJ1-6, with no clear D. Germline lookup yields CDR1 SGHDT and CDR2 YYEEEE. The CDR3 contains 14 residues. V lost 0 bases to trimming and J lost 7 bases, with 8 bases between them. Here the CDR3 DNA reads TGTGCCAGCAGCTTGGCAGGAACGAATTCACCCCTCCACTTT. Protein sequence: CASSLAGTNSPLHF.

The CDR3 DNA sequence: TGCGCCAGCAGCCCATTGCCCGGGACAGGGGGCAAAACAGATACGCAGTATTTT. Translating it yields CASSPLPGTGGKTDTQYF. This chain links TRBV4-1 with TRBJ2-3; 12 bases line up with TRBD1. CDR1 is MGHRA and CDR2 is YSYEKL in the germline V gene. The CDR3 has 18 residues. V lost 4 bases, J lost 3 bases, and 11 bases stayed unmatched.

This clone has just a few counts. The chain links TRBV7-9 to TRBJ1-1; D is perhaps TRBD1 (5 bases). The CDR3 has 11 amino acids. Per the germline V gene, CDR1 is SEHNR and CDR2 is FQNEAQ (reference sequence). DNA of the CDR3: TGTGGGACCAGGGAGGCTGCTGAAGCTTTCTTT. Translated, it gives CGTREAAEAFF.

V and J are TRBV25-1 and TRBJ1-2; D is ambiguous. The CDR3 sequence is 12 residues long. Germline V gives CDR1 MGHDK, CDR2 SYGVNS. Trimming took 8 bases from V and 2 from J, leaving 9 bases between them. The CDR3 loop reads CASGRSNYGYTF. Written as DNA, the CDR3 is TGTGCCAGCGGACGGTCGAACTATGGCTACACCTTC.

The J gene is TRBJ1-4, the V gene TRBV25-1; D is unclear. V lost 4 bases, J lost 8 bases, and 5 bases lay in between. The germline V gene has CDR1 MGHDK and CDR2 SYGVNS. This CDR3 spans 11 amino acids. CDR3 sequence (DNA): TGTGCCAGCAGTGGCCAGGAAAAACTGTTTTTT. It translates to CASSGQEKLFF.

The chain is built from TRBV4-2 and TRBJ2-7, with 7 bases fitting TRBD2. This CDR3 spans 16 amino acids. J was trimmed by 4 bases and V by 2 bases; bases with no gene match: 11. Germline CDR1 reads LGHNA; CDR2 reads YNFKEQ. The CDR3 DNA reads as TGTGCCAGCAGCCAACCCCGGGTGGAGGGAGGGTACGAGCAGTACTTC. It codes for CASSQPRVEGGYEQYF.

The sample holds a few counts of this clone. DNA of the CDR3: TGTGCCAGCAGTTCGGGCCCGGGACAGTCTAGGGAAAAACTGTTTTTT. This translates into CASSSGPGQSREKLFF. The chain is built from TRBV6-5 and TRBJ1-4; 7 bases match TRBD1. V shed 4 bases and J 8 bases; nucleotides not matched to a gene: 13. Germline V gives CDR1 MNHEY, CDR2 SVGAGI. The CDR3 sequence is 16 residues long.

This sequence joins TRBV7-9 and TRBJ2-4; D may be TRBD2 (6 bases). Germline V gives CDR1 SEHNR, CDR2 FQNEAQ (reference sequence). The CDR3 covers 17 residues. V was clipped by 2 bases and J by 0 bases, with 14 bases between them. Written as DNA, the CDR3 is TGTGCCAGCAGCTTACTGACTAGGGGCTTAGCCAAAAACATTCAGTACTTC. As protein: CASSLLTRGLAKNIQYF.

The J gene is TRBJ1-1, the V gene TRBV7-8; D uncertain. V gave up 5 bases and J gave up 2 bases, with 9 bases separating them. The CDR3 totals 13 residues. Germline values: CDR1 SGHVS, CDR2 FQNEAQ. The CDR3 here is CASSVGQNTEAFF. The CDR3 bases are TGTGCCAGCAGCGTCGGCCAAAACACTGAAGCTTTCTTT.

This clone showed up just a few times. This chain links TRBV5-1 with TRBJ2-3, with 8 bases aligning to TRBD2. J was trimmed by 0 bases and V by 4 bases; bases with no gene match: 7. The CDR3 has 16 residues. Germline V gives CDR1 SGHRS, CDR2 YFSETQ. The CDR3 bases are TGCGCCAGCAGCCGCAAGGTAGCGGGGAGCACAGATACGCAGTATTTT. Translation: CASSRKVAGSTDTQYF.

The chain combines TRBV9 with TRBJ2-5, with 7 positions matching TRBD1. The V gene's germline CDR1 is SGDLS and CDR2 YYNGEE. The CDR3 consists of 14 residues. The trim removed 2 bases at V and 1 base at J, leaving 2 bases unmatched. The CDR3 is CASSVGQTQETQYF. The CDR3 DNA sequence: TGTGCCAGCAGCGTGGGACAGACCCAAGAGACCCAGTACTTC.

J is TRBJ2-1 and V is TRBV5-1; tentatively, D is TRBD2 (7 bases). The CDR3 consists of 16 residues. CDR1 is SGHRS, CDR2 YFSETQ, per germline. V lost 4 bases, J lost 4 bases, and 18 bases lay in between. This CDR3 is CASSPQGGRGYNEQFF. The CDR3 nucleotides read TGCGCCAGCAGCCCGCAAGGGGGGCGGGGGTACAATGAGCAGTTCTTC.

This clone was detected a few times. The chain joins TRBV7-2 to TRBJ2-1, with D possibly matching TRBD1 (5 bases). This CDR3 has 14 residues. Per the germline V gene, CDR1 is SGHTA and CDR2 is FQGNSA. Between the trimmed V and J ends, which lost 5 bases and 12 bases, there was a span of 20 bases. This CDR3 reads CASSKAGSSQGQFF. In DNA form, the CDR3 reads TGTGCCAGCAGCAAAGCCGGGTCCTCTCAGGGGCAGTTCTTC. Full variable domain (remainder filled in from reference TRBV7-2 and TRBJ2-1): GAGVSQSPSNKVTEKGKDVELRCDPISGHTALYWYRQSLGQGLEFLIYFQGNSAPDKSGLPSDRFSAERTGGSVSTLTIQRTQQEDSAVYLCASSKAGSSQGQFFGPGTRLTVL.

This sequence joins TRBV5-6 and TRBJ2-1; D call uncertain. CDR3 length equals 15 residues. V was shortened by 3 bases and J by 3 bases, with 13 bases between the two germline ends. Germline CDR1 and CDR2: SGHDT and YYEEEE. The CDR3 spells CASSSPAGSYNEQFF. The CDR3 DNA reads as TGTGCCAGCAGCTCCCCGGCAGGTAGCTACAATGAGCAGTTCTTC. The entire variable domain, with the rest obtained from reference TRBV5-6 and TRBJ2-1, is as follows: DAGVTQSPTHLIKTRGQQVTLRCSPKSGHDTVSWYQQALGQGPQFIFQYYEEEERQRGNFPDRFSGHQFPNYSSELNVNALLLGDSALYLCASSSPAGSYNEQFFGPGTRLTVL.

This clone was picked up a small number of times. The V gene is TRBV19, the J gene TRBJ1-5; D remains unclear. The CDR3 is 14 amino acids. Trimming left V 4 bases short and J 1 base short, with 8 bases between. The germline CDR1 and CDR2 sequences are LNHDA and SQIVND (reference sequence). Written as DNA, the CDR3 is TGTGCCAGTAGTAACGGGGTCAGCAATCAGCCCCAGCATTTT. This gives the protein CASSNGVSNQPQHF.

A few counts support this clone. CDR3 in amino acids: CASSWAGQPYEQYF. The CDR3 DNA reads TGTGCCAGCAGCTGGGCAGGACAGCCCTACGAGCAGTACTTC. The chain uses TRBV13 and TRBJ2-7; weak D call: TRBD1 (6 bases). The germline V and J ends were trimmed by 4 bases and 2 bases, with 12 bases remaining between them. The length of the CDR3 is 14 residues. Germline CDR1 reads PRHDT; CDR2 reads FYEKMQ (reference sequence).

This clone was seen more than once but under ten times. The chain carries TRBV10-3 and TRBJ1-1; D gene unclear. Trimming left V 10 bases short and J 4 bases short, with 13 bases between. The CDR3 contains 12 residues. The germline CDR1 and CDR2 sequences are ENHRY and SYGVKD. The CDR3 bases are TGTGCCACCCAACGTATCGCCACTGAAGCTTTCTTT. Protein sequence: CATQRIATEAFF.

This clone was counted at least ten times. Other DNA sequences from this sample encode an identical CDR3 as well. V usage is TRBV7-2 and J usage is TRBJ2-3; no firm D call. Trimming took 5 bases from V and 2 from J, leaving 5 bases between them. The CDR3 contains 12 residues. Per the germline V gene, CDR1 is SGHTA and CDR2 is FQGNSA. CDR3 in DNA: TGTGCCAGCAGCCCATACACAGATACGCAGTATTTT. Translating it yields CASSPYTDTQYF.

In this sample, this clone turned up a few times. This sequence joins TRBV5-1 and TRBJ2-7; 9 nucleotides align to TRBD1. Germline V gene sequence: CDR1 SGHRS, CDR2 YFSETQ. This CDR3 spans 14 amino acids. V was pared by 0 bases and J by 5 bases, with 3 bases of the junction left unmatched. The CDR3 protein is CASSLEGQGNEQYF. CDR3 in DNA: TGCGCCAGCAGCTTGGAAGGACAGGGGAACGAGCAGTACTTC.

In this sample, this clone turned up a few times. The chain uses TRBV13 and TRBJ1-2; 8 nucleotides align to TRBD1. The CDR3 contains 14 residues. Germline CDR1 reads PRHDT; CDR2 reads FYEKMQ (reference sequence). Trimming took 3 bases from V and 7 from J; bases not matched to a gene: 7. CDR3: CASSLTGAGRGYTF. DNA for the CDR3: TGTGCCAGCAGCTTGACAGGGGCGGGACGTGGCTACACCTTC.

The V and J genes are TRBV7-9 and TRBJ1-1, with D hard to call. This CDR3 is 15 amino acids long. Germline V CDR1 and CDR2: SEHNR, FQNEAQ (reference sequence). Trimming took 3 bases from V and 5 from J, leaving 16 bases between them. The CDR3 region is CASSFRPPLETEAFF. CDR3 coding DNA: TGTGCCAGCAGCTTCAGACCGCCACTAGAAACTGAAGCTTTCTTT.

V and J are TRBV9 and TRBJ1-3; D is unresolved. Trimming took 0 bases from V and 2 from J, leaving 9 bases between them. Per the germline V gene, CDR1 is SGDLS and CDR2 is YYNGEE. The CDR3 length is 15 residues. CDR3 DNA sequence: TGTGCCAGCAGCGTAGTGGCAGAGCCTGGAAACACCATATATTTT. This sequence encodes CASSVVAEPGNTIYF.